This TCR beta chain appears in the sequencing data of a study of cytomegalovirus exposure and HLA in healthy donors. Repertoires were generated with immunoSEQ multiplex PCR, while TCRdb's copy carries only in-frame clones and drops some. The profile covers approximately 110,000 clones, with approximately 94% appearing a single time and roughly 1.2% taken by the ten largest. The V segment lost 2 bases and the J segment 5 bases; nucleotides outside the gene matches: 6. This CDR3 region has 14 residues. Germline V lookup: CDR1 SGHAT, CDR2 FQNNGV. The receptor comes from a woman in her late teens or twenties in good health and CMV-seronegative. V gene TRBV11-2 combines with J gene TRBJ2-7; 7 nucleotides align to TRBD1. Sample: PBMCs. The CDR3 DNA reads TGTGCCAGCAGCTTAATCGAGGGGGCCGACGAGCAGTACTTC. Protein product: CASSLIEGADEQYF.